The T cell receptor beta chain under discussion was sequenced for a study of cytomegalovirus exposure and HLA in healthy donors. Study-wide results and limits: Presence/absence analyses assumed roughly uniform sequencing depth across donors.

A multiplex PCR was run with 60 Vbeta primers and 13 Jbeta primers. Libraries were prepared by immunoSEQ multiplex PCR; TCRdb keeps only in-frame clonotypes and omits some of them. The repertoire holds about 120,000 clones, roughly four fifths seen once, with around 1.6% in the top ten. The CDR3 extends over 15 amino acids. Germline lookup yields CDR1 GTSNPN and CDR2 SVGIG (reference sequence). Trimming pared 2 bases from V and 1 base from J, leaving 13 bases between. As for this clone: The antigen is not known.

The receptor's source is a woman younger than 30 in good health and CMV-seronegative. The sample consisted of PBMCs. The rearrangement links TRBV30 to TRBJ2-3, with D unresolved. CDR3 amino acids: CAWSSGGGRTDTQYF. The CDR3 bases are TGTGCCTGGAGTTCGGGTGGCGGCCGCACAGATACGCAGTATTTT.